The 18 T cell receptor beta chains below come from one sample, sequenced in a study of cytotoxic CD8 clonotypes in ibrutinib-treated CLL. Sequencing used immunoSEQ multiplex PCR; TCRdb keeps in-frame clones, though not all of them. The table has about 250,000 clones, 70% seen once; the top ten hold 15%. This material consisted of PBMCs, taken after 24 months of ibrutinib treatment. Receptor source: a human donor with chronic lymphocytic leukemia.

CDR3 coding DNA: TGTGCCAGCAGTTTGTTAGGGGACAATCAGCCCCAGCATTTT. This sequence encodes CASSLLGDNQPQHF. The genes are TRBV28 and TRBJ1-5; tentatively, D is TRBD1 (5 bases). Germline CDR1 reads MDHEN; CDR2 reads SYDVKM. Trimming took off 3 bases at V and 3 bases at J, with 9 bases between the two ends. This CDR3 contains 14 residues.

CDR3 coding DNA: TGTGCCAGCAGGGGACCAGGGGGCGCGCGGTCTGGGGCCAACGTCCTGACTTTC. It is translated as CASRGPGGARSGANVLTF. The chain combines TRBV2 with TRBJ2-6; 8 bases match TRBD1. The CDR3 is made up of 18 amino acids. V was clipped by 6 bases and J by 1 base; unmatched bases: 11. The V gene's germline CDR1 is SNHLY and CDR2 FYNNEI.

The gene calls are TRBV19 and TRBJ1-3, with 7 bases matching TRBD1. With V trimmed by 4 bases and J by 7 bases, 1 base remained unmatched. Germline CDR1 is LNHDA and CDR2 is SQIVND (reference sequence). CDR3 length equals 12 residues. This chain's CDR3 is CASSTQGNTIYF. CDR3 DNA sequence: TGTGCCAGTAGTACACAGGGGAACACCATATATTTT. The entire variable domain, with the rest obtained from reference TRBV19 and TRBJ1-3, is as follows: DGGITQSPKYLFRKEGQNVTLSCEQNLNHDAMYWYRQDPGQGLRLIYYSQIVNDFQKGDIAEGYSVSREKKESFPLTVTSAQKNPTAFYLCASSTQGNTIYFGEGSWLTVV.

This clone was observed a few times. V usage is TRBV6-5 and J usage is TRBJ1-1, with 7 positions matching TRBD1. Trimming took 2 bases from V and 5 from J; bases not matched to a gene: 8. Germline assignment: CDR1 MNHEY and CDR2 SVGAGI. The CDR3 is 15 residues long. This CDR3 reads CASSYDRAFGTEAFF. The CDR3 coding sequence is TGTGCCAGCAGTTACGACAGGGCCTTTGGAACTGAAGCTTTCTTT.

The chain uses TRBV2 and TRBJ2-1, with 8 bases aligning to TRBD2. Germline CDR1 reads SNHLY; CDR2 reads FYNNEI. Trimming removed 2 bases from V and 4 bases from J; junction bases left unmatched: 4. The CDR3 consists of 15 residues. CDR3 bases: TGTGCCAGCAGTGAACCTGCTAGCGGGTACAATGAGCAGTTCTTC. Translating it yields CASSEPASGYNEQFF.

This chain connects TRBV5-1 to TRBJ2-1, with 8 nucleotides matching TRBD1. The V segment lost 4 bases and the J segment 9 bases; nucleotides outside the gene matches: 9. There are 14 residues in the CDR3. Germline CDR1 reads SGHRS; CDR2 reads YFSETQ. In DNA form, the CDR3 reads TGCGCCAGCAGCCGGGGCAGGGGGCCGTCTGAGCAGTTCTTC. This encodes CASSRGRGPSEQFF.

The V gene is TRBV16, the J gene TRBJ1-5; TRBD1 is a possible D gene (6 bases). V was pared by 1 base and J by 3 bases, with 10 bases between. This CDR3 spans 15 amino acids. Germline lookup yields CDR1 KGHSY and CDR2 FQNENV. The CDR3 DNA reads as TGTGCCAGCAGCCAATACAGGGCTGACAATCAGCCCCAGCATTTT. Translation: CASSQYRADNQPQHF.

This clone was counted once. The genes are TRBV11-2 and TRBJ2-5; TRBD2 aligns across 8 bases. The CDR3 totals 14 residues. Germline CDR1 SGHAT, CDR2 FQNNGV. V lost 2 bases, J lost 13 bases, and 12 bases stayed unmatched. The CDR3 nucleotides are TGTGCCAGCAGCTTACAAACTAGCGGTTCCCTTCCGTACTTC. Translation gives CASSLQTSGSLPYF. The complete variable domain, with remaining parts taken from reference TRBV11-2 and TRBJ2-5, reads EAGVAQSPRYKIIEKRQSVAFWCNPISGHATLYWYQQILGQGPKLLIQFQNNGVVDDSQLPKDRFSAERLKGVDSTLKIQPAKLEDSAVYLCASSLQTSGSLPYFGPGTRLLVL.

CDR3 DNA: TGTGCCAGCAGTCAACTTGGGACAAGCGGGGGTTTATACGAGCAGTACTTC. Residues: CASSQLGTSGGLYEQYF. The J gene is TRBJ2-7, the V gene TRBV2; 8 bases line up with TRBD2. The germline V gene encodes CDR1 SNHLY and CDR2 FYNNEI. The CDR3 runs to 17 residues. Losses at the gene ends were 5 bases for V and 4 bases for J; bases not matched to a gene: 16. Variable domain in full (rest from reference TRBV2 and TRBJ2-7): EPEVTQTPSHQVTQMGQEVILRCVPISNHLYFYWYRQILGQKVEFLVSFYNNEISEKSEIFDDQFSVERPDGSNFTLKIRSTKLEDSAMYFCASSQLGTSGGLYEQYFGPGTRLTVT.

The V call is TRBV6-5, the J call TRBJ2-7; D unclear. The CDR3 covers 13 residues. Germline V gene sequence: CDR1 MNHEY, CDR2 SVGAGI. The V end lost 0 bases, the J end lost 0 bases, and 3 bases lay between the germline ends. The CDR3 protein is CASSYSSSYEQYF. The CDR3 DNA sequence: TGTGCCAGCAGTTACTCGAGCTCCTACGAGCAGTACTTC.

This clone was counted between two and nine times. The chain joins TRBV6-5 to TRBJ1-2; 7 bases are shared with TRBD1. Germline assignment: CDR1 MNHEY and CDR2 SVGAGI. Trimming took 4 bases from V and 2 from J; bases not matched to a gene: 7. This CDR3 contains 15 residues. The chain's CDR3 is CASSFDPTGNYGYTF. CDR3 coding DNA: TGTGCCAGCAGTTTCGACCCGACAGGGAACTATGGCTACACCTTC.

This clone was detected only a few times. This chain joins TRBV7-8 and TRBJ1-3, with no clear D. Trimming shortened V by 2 bases and J by 0 bases, and 17 bases separated the two germline ends. This CDR3 spans 18 amino acids. Germline CDR1 reads SGHVS; CDR2 reads FQNEAQ. CDR3 region: CASSLMSASGISGNTIYF. The CDR3 nucleotides are TGTGCCAGCAGCTTAATGTCCGCCAGCGGGATCTCTGGAAACACCATATATTTT.

The rearrangement joins TRBV7-9 to TRBJ2-5, with a possible D match to TRBD2 (6 bases). The V gene lost 6 bases and the J gene lost 3 bases, with 14 bases spanning the gap. The CDR3 loop spans 14 amino acids. Germline V gene lookup returns CDR1 SEHNR and CDR2 FQNEAQ (reference sequence). In nucleotides, the CDR3 is TGTGCCAGCAGGCAGACTAGTGAGGAAGAGACCCAGTACTTC. Translating it yields CASRQTSEEETQYF.

The chain is built from TRBV4-2 and TRBJ2-3, with D perhaps matching TRBD2 (5 bases). The germline V gene encodes CDR1 LGHNA and CDR2 YNFKEQ. The CDR3 is 16 residues long. Deletions cut 5 bases from V and 0 bases from J, with 15 bases between. CDR3 sequence reads: CASSTRAPGSTDTQYF. CDR3 DNA: TGTGCCAGCAGCACCCGGGCGCCGGGAAGCACAGATACGCAGTATTTT.

The count of this clone is one. Different DNA sequences within this sample yield the same CDR3. V and J are TRBV9 and TRBJ2-1; D ambiguous. This CDR3 is 12 amino acids long. The germline V gene encodes CDR1 SGDLS and CDR2 YYNGEE. Trimming stripped 0 bases from V and 7 bases from J, with 5 bases between. The CDR3 DNA reads TGTGCCAGCAGCGTAGGAATGAATGAGCAGTTCTTC. Amino acids: CASSVGMNEQFF.

The chain joins TRBV13 to TRBJ2-7; the D is unclear. The germline CDR1 and CDR2 sequences are PRHDT and FYEKMQ (reference sequence). There are 12 residues in the CDR3. The V and J ends lost 1 base and 4 bases respectively, with 5 bases between them. CDR3 amino acids: CASSLEGYEQYF. The CDR3 bases are TGTGCCAGCAGCTTAGAAGGGTACGAGCAGTACTTC.

The chain uses TRBV28 and TRBJ2-1; 8 bases are a match to TRBD1. The CDR3 is made up of 16 amino acids. CDR1 is MDHEN and CDR2 is SYDVKM in the germline V gene. J was trimmed by 4 bases and V by 5 bases; bases with no gene match: 10. The CDR3, as DNA: TGTGCCAGCAGTAGAGGACAGGGTTACCCTTACAATGAGCAGTTCTTC. It encodes CASSRGQGYPYNEQFF. Together with reference TRBV28 and TRBJ2-1, the CDR3 gives the full variable domain: DVKVTQSSRYLVKRTGEKVFLECVQDMDHENMFWYRQDPGLGLRLIYFSYDVKMKEKGDIPEGYSVSREKKERFSLILESASTNQTSMYLCASSRGQGYPYNEQFFGPGTRLTVL.

This clone was seen a handful of times. This chain connects TRBV30 to TRBJ1-5; D gene unclear. With 0 bases removed from V and 6 bases from J, the gap between germline ends came to 9 bases. CDR1 is GTSNPN, CDR2 SVGIG, per germline (reference sequence). This CDR3 has 13 residues. The CDR3 DNA reads as TGTGCCTGGAGTGTCGGTTCCGGTCAGCCCCAGCATTTT. Its protein is CAWSVGSGQPQHF. Full variable domain (missing parts from reference TRBV30 and TRBJ1-5): SQTIHQWPATLVQPVGSPLSLECTVEGTSNPNLYWYRQAAGRGLQLLFYSVGIGQISSEVPQNLSASRPQDRQFILSSKKLLLSDSGFYLCAWSVGSGQPQHFGDGTRLSIL.